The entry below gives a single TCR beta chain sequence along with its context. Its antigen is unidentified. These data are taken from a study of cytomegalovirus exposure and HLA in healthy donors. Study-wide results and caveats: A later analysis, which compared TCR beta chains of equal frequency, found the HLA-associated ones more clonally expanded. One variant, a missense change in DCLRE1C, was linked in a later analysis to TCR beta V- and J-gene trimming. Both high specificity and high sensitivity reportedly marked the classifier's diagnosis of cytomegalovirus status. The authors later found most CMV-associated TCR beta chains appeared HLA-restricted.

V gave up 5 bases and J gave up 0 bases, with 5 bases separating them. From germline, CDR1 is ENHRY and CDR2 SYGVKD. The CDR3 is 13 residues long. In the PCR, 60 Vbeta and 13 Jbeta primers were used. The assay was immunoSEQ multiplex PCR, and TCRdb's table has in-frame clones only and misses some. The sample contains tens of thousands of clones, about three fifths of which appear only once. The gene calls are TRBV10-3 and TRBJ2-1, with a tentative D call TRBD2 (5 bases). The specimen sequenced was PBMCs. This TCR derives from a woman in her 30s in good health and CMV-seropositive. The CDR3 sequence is CAISRDSYNEQFF. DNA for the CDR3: TGTGCCATCAGTCGGGACTCCTACAATGAGCAGTTCTTC.